Following are 19 T cell receptor beta chains from one sample sequenced in a study of blood T cell repertoires in COVID-19. Profiled with immunoSEQ multiplex PCR; TCRdb holds only in-frame clones, not every one. This table has 200,000 to 300,000 clones, 70% to 90% appearing once. Sequences were obtained from peripheral blood. The receptors derive from a man aged 45-65 years with COVID-19, enrolled during active disease.

The chain links TRBV12-5 to TRBJ2-1; D unclear. The germline V and J ends were trimmed by 2 bases and 6 bases, with 8 bases remaining between them. CDR3 size: 13 residues. The germline V gene encodes CDR1 LGHNT and CDR2 FRNRAP. The CDR3: CASGLSKFNEQFF. For the CDR3, the DNA is TGTGCTAGTGGTTTGAGCAAGTTCAATGAGCAGTTCTTC.

The chain employs TRBV11-2 and TRBJ2-5; D is perhaps TRBD1 (6 bases). V lost 5 bases and J 4 bases, leaving 14 bases between the germline ends. Germline V lookup: CDR1 SGHAT, CDR2 FQNNGV. The CDR3 contains 14 residues. CDR3 in DNA: TGTGCCAGCAGCGAATCCGGGACACTAGAGACCCAGTACTTC. Residues: CASSESGTLETQYF.

The chain combines TRBV9 with TRBJ1-2; D gene uncertain. Between the trimmed V and J ends, which lost 0 bases and 4 bases, there was a span of 4 bases. This CDR3 contains 12 residues. CDR1 is SGDLS and CDR2 is YYNGEE in the germline V gene. In DNA form, the CDR3 reads TGTGCCAGCAGCGTAGACGGCTATGGCTACACCTTC. Amino acids: CASSVDGYGYTF.

The rearrangement links TRBV10-3 to TRBJ1-1, with D possibly TRBD1 on 6 matching bases. The length of the CDR3 is 13 residues. Germline-derived CDR1 and CDR2 are ENHRY and SYGVKD. Trimming stripped 6 bases from V and 0 bases from J, with 8 bases between. The CDR3 DNA follows: TGTGCCATCAGCGGACAGATGAACACTGAAGCTTTCTTT. It encodes CAISGQMNTEAFF.

The rearrangement links TRBV10-3 to TRBJ2-2; 11 positions agree with TRBD1. There are 17 residues in the CDR3. CDR1 and CDR2 from the germline V gene are ENHRY and SYGVKD. V lost 6 bases, J lost 5 bases, and 11 bases stayed unmatched. As DNA, the CDR3 is TGTGCCATCAGGAGGTGGTCGGGACAGGGGGAAACCGGGGAGCTGTTTTTT. The encoded protein is CAIRRWSGQGETGELFF.

V is TRBV27 and J is TRBJ1-2; D gene uncertain. Trimming left V 8 bases short and J 7 bases short, with 29 bases between. The germline CDR1 and CDR2 sequences are MNHEY and SMNVEV (reference sequence). The CDR3 runs to 17 residues. CDR3 DNA sequence: TGTGCCAGCGGTATGGTGCGGAGGACTTTCGGTGGGGTTGGCTACACCTTC. This gives the protein CASGMVRRTFGGVGYTF.

This rearrangement joins TRBV9 to TRBJ1-1; tentative D call: TRBD1 (6 bases). The CDR3 runs 14 residues. CDR1 SGDLS and CDR2 YYNGEE come from the germline V gene. Between the trimmed V and J ends, which lost 0 bases and 4 bases, there was a span of 10 bases. CDR3 nucleotides: TGTGCCAGCAGCGTAGAACAGGGCGGCACTGAAGCTTTCTTT. Protein sequence: CASSVEQGGTEAFF.

The genes are TRBV9 and TRBJ1-3; 12 nucleotides align to TRBD1. Germline values: CDR1 SGDLS, CDR2 YYNGEE. The J segment lost 4 bases and the V segment lost 3 bases, leaving 11 bases of the junction unmatched. The CDR3 loop spans 18 amino acids. The CDR3 is CASSAGTGGLLGGNTIYF. The CDR3 DNA reads as TGTGCCAGCAGCGCCGGGACAGGGGGCCTCCTTGGAGGAAACACCATATATTTT.

V gene TRBV18 combines with J gene TRBJ1-4; 9 nucleotides align to TRBD1. Germline CDR1 is KGHSH and CDR2 is LQKENI. CDR3 length: 16 amino acids. After removal of 4 bases from V and 7 bases from J, the junction contained 10 bases not matched to a gene. The CDR3 coding sequence is TGTGCCAGCTCACTCCCGGGACAGGGCTTGCGTGAAAAACTGTTTTTT. This gives the protein CASSLPGQGLREKLFF.

The chain combines TRBV7-2 with TRBJ1-2; D is ambiguous. Germline V CDR1 and CDR2: SGHTA, FQGNSA. Between the trimmed V and J ends, which lost 5 bases and 1 base, there was a span of 14 bases. The CDR3 length is 15 residues. CDR3 sequence (DNA): TGTGCCAGCAGCCCCGGGTCTAATATTAACTATGGCTACACCTTC. This encodes CASSPGSNINYGYTF. The whole variable domain, filled in from reference TRBV7-2 and TRBJ1-2, reads GAGVSQSPSNKVTEKGKDVELRCDPISGHTALYWYRQSLGQGLEFLIYFQGNSAPDKSGLPSDRFSAERTGGSVSTLTIQRTQQEDSAVYLCASSPGSNINYGYTFGSGTRLTVV.

This clone was observed many times. Other nucleotide sequences from this sample produce the same CDR3. The rearrangement joins TRBV30 to TRBJ2-7, with D uncertain. Trimming took off 2 bases at V and 2 bases at J, with 4 bases between the two ends. CDR1 GTSNPN and CDR2 SVGIG come from the germline V gene (reference sequence). This CDR3 has 11 amino acids. CDR3 in amino acids: CAWSQTYEQYF. The CDR3 DNA reads TGTGCCTGGAGTCAGACCTACGAGCAGTACTTC.

The rearrangement uses TRBV6-1 and TRBJ1-3; 7 bases are shared with TRBD1. V was clipped by 2 bases and J by 4 bases; unmatched bases: 5. There are 15 residues in the CDR3. Germline CDR1 MNHNS, CDR2 SASEGT. CDR3 sequence (DNA): TGTGCCAGCAGTGAATTTGACAGGGCCGGAAACACCATATATTTT. It specifies CASSEFDRAGNTIYF.

J is TRBJ2-2 and V is TRBV18, with D perhaps matching TRBD2 (6 bases). Germline V lookup: CDR1 KGHSH, CDR2 LQKENI. Trimming pared 5 bases from V and 0 bases from J, leaving 19 bases between. The CDR3 runs to 18 residues. Here the CDR3 reads CASSSQSRLGANTGELFF. CDR3 nucleotide sequence: TGTGCCAGCTCATCCCAATCCAGACTAGGTGCGAACACCGGGGAGCTGTTTTTT.

V usage is TRBV24-1 and J usage is TRBJ2-2; perhaps TRBD2 as D (6 bases). The CDR3 has 14 amino acids. The germline CDR1 and CDR2 sequences are KGHDR and SFDVKD. V lost 9 bases, J lost 4 bases, and 14 bases lay in between. Here the CDR3 DNA reads TGTGCCACCGGTATAGCGGAGGCCACCGGGGAGCTGTTTTTT. Its protein product is CATGIAEATGELFF.

The DNA of the CDR3 is TGTGCCAGCAGCCAAGATTCATACAGGGTTGGGACTGAAGCTTTCTTT. It encodes CASSQDSYRVGTEAFF. The J gene is TRBJ1-1, the V gene TRBV3-1 (or the pseudogene TRBV3-2); a possible D gene is TRBD1 (6 bases). This CDR3 spans 16 amino acids. The ends were cut back, 0 bases at V and 5 bases at J, with 16 bases in the middle. Germline-derived CDR1 and CDR2 are LGHDT and YNNKEL (reference sequence).

CDR3 coding DNA: TGCGCCAGCAGCTCGGAACTGACGGGGAACACTGAAGCTTTCTTT. Translated: CASSSELTGNTEAFF. This chain uses TRBV5-1 with TRBJ1-1; D is unclear. The V end was cut by 3 bases, the J end by 1 base, with 13 bases between. The CDR3 contains 15 residues. Germline V CDR1 and CDR2: SGHRS, YFSETQ.

The gene calls are TRBV19 and TRBJ2-1; TRBD2 matches 10 bases. CDR3 size: 14 residues. The J segment lost 5 bases and the V segment lost 6 bases, leaving 4 bases of the junction unmatched. Germline V lookup: CDR1 LNHDA, CDR2 SQIVND (reference sequence). In DNA form, the CDR3 reads TGTGCCAGTAGCGGTAGCGGGGGGCACAATGAGCAGTTCTTC. It encodes CASSGSGGHNEQFF.

This clone was detected only once. The chain carries TRBV5-1 and TRBJ1-5; D gene uncertain. This CDR3 region has 15 residues. Trimming cost V 0 bases and J 1 base, with 8 bases left between them. The germline gives CDR1 SGHRS, CDR2 YFSETQ. The CDR3 nucleotides read TGCGCCAGCAGCTTGGCCGGGATAAGCAATCAGCCCCAGCATTTT. It codes for CASSLAGISNQPQHF.

The V and J genes are TRBV4-2 and TRBJ2-7; 10 nucleotides align to TRBD2. CDR1 and CDR2 from the germline V gene are LGHNA and YNFKEQ. With 1 base clipped from V and 4 bases from J, the junction kept 4 bases outside the gene matches. The length of the CDR3 is 15 residues. CDR3 amino acids: CASSQAGLADYEQYF. CDR3 DNA: TGTGCCAGCAGCCAAGCTGGACTAGCGGATTACGAGCAGTACTTC.